The TCR beta chain under discussion was sequenced for a study of response to subunit inactivated influenza vaccine (dated 2018 in TCRdb). Turning to the overall study: Deep quantitative profiling of the T cell receptor repertoire was used in the study to follow responses to a trivalent subunit inactivated influenza vaccine. The full study reports these points: The authors suggested that each seasonal influenza vaccination may recruit only a limited number of new T cells.

Details on this clonotype: Its antigen is currently not known. No much larger clonotype is one base removed from it; base qualities were not supplied.

The library was produced with RT-PCR. The sequencer was an Illumina HiSeq 2500. The raw public data were reprocessed by TCRdb itself: fastp quality trimming at Q25, MiXCR clonotype calling, in-frame beta chains only. Rows with a matching CDR3 protein are joined into one entry that keeps the most common DNA and genes. The sample table lists under 950,000 distinct CDR3 sequences, 21% of them with a count of one. The ten biggest clones cover about a tenth of the sample. This sequence originates from a man aged 45 to 65 who received an inactivated influenza vaccine. Donor details come from another sample of the same person, matched by shared clones. This material consisted of PBMCs from blood, taken approximately 5 days after vaccination.

The sequence in DNA is TGCAGTGCTAGAGATCTAGCGGGACCCTCCTACAATGAGCAGTTCTTC. This yields the protein CSARDLAGPSYNEQFF. The chain is encoded by TRBV20-1 joined to TRBJ2-1; 9 central nucleotides agree with TRBD2. The CDR3 numbers 16 residues from cysteine through phenylalanine. CDR3 DNA is the only sequence kept; it has 48 bases, read in frame from the first base. As encoded in the germline V gene (reference sequence), CDR1 is DFQATT while CDR2 is SNEGSKA. For this chain, trimming is 0 bases at the V end and 0 bases at the J end, and the number of junction bases without a gene match is 3.